This T cell receptor (beta chain) comes out of a study of T-cell reconstitution after alpha-beta-depleted transplantation in children (TCRdb year 2016). Study-level background: T-cell immune reconstitution after TCRalphabeta/CD19-depleted allogeneic hematopoietic cell transplantation in children was quantitatively tracked in the study by means of TCR repertoire profiling.

A note on this clonotype: The specificity of this receptor is unknown. No much larger clone is present one base from it, and per-base qualities are unavailable.

Relative to germline, V is 3 bases shorter and J is 1 base shorter, with 13 bases between their ends. Measured from the cysteine to the phenylalanine, the CDR3 is 17 residues long. The entry retains the CDR3 DNA only, 51 bases that are in frame from base 1. In the paper's terms, the treatment or condition label means: allogeneic hematopoietic cell transplantation with graft depleted of TCRalphabeta T cells and CD19 B cells. The transplant recipients were children given TCRalphabeta/CD19-depleted allogeneic hematopoietic cell grafts. Library creation used PCR. The run used an Illumina HiSeq 2500. To normalize quantification of the TCRbeta repertoire, the TCR libraries were built with molecular barcoding that relied on unique molecular identifiers. The raw public data were reprocessed by TCRdb itself: fastp quality trimming at Q25, MiXCR clonotype calling, in-frame beta chains only. Under each unique CDR3 protein, matching rows form one entry showing the most common genes and DNA. In this sample the table shows about 980,000 distinct CDR3 sequences, about 26% of which occur a single time. About 28% of the sample is held by the ten biggest clonotypes.

What the research found in general, with its limitations: In some patients, the high TCRbeta diversity seen at day 60 was put down to recipient T cells and intrathymic progenitors that had survived conditioning. The apparently early alphabetaT-cell count recovery about two months after transplant was reportedly dependent on only several hundred rapidly expanded clones derived from non-depleted graft cells. Over the following months the frequencies of hyperexpanded clones went down, and after one year T-cell counts and TCRbeta diversity were mostly credited to newly produced T cells.

The receptor comes from a boy under two years old who had a stem cell transplant for SCID, so the T cells may come from the graft donor. The sequencing used PBMCs, mostly from graft donor cells, collected 360 days after TCRalphabeta/CD19-depleted stem cell transplant. The V gene is TRBV12-3 or TRBV12-4 and the J gene is TRBJ2-6, and perhaps TRBD1 as D gene, on 5 matching bases. The CDR3 here reads CASSFGQGTSGANVLTF. The nucleotides read TGTGCCAGCAGTTTCGGTCAGGGAACTTCTGGGGCCAACGTCCTGACTTTC.